The TCR beta chain described here comes from a study of blood T cell repertoires in COVID-19. Study-level information: Some COVID-19 samples were acute and others convalescent; all came from the United States, Italy and Spain. PBMCs, B-cell-depleted T cells, or T cells were the source of the cDNA or gDNA that made up the material.

As processed by the authors: Estimation of nucleated cell counts relied on the amplification of reference gene primers. TCRdb's table, derived via immunoSEQ multiplex PCR, lists solely in-frame clones and lacks some. That table supplies the V and J calls and clone size; D and trimming were determined from the DNA. The table has around 230,000 clones, roughly 83% seen once. Sample: peripheral blood. This clonotype originated in a woman of 80 years or more with acute or convalescent COVID-19.

The CDR3 sequence is CASLTGDQETQYF. The CDR3 DNA follows: TGTGCCAGCCTGACAGGGGACCAAGAGACCCAGTACTTC. The chain joins TRBV6-1 to TRBJ2-5; TRBD1 agrees at 8 bases. The CDR3 contains 13 residues. From germline, CDR1 is MNHNS and CDR2 SASEGT. V lost 8 bases to trimming and J lost 0 bases; unmatched junction nucleotides: 2.